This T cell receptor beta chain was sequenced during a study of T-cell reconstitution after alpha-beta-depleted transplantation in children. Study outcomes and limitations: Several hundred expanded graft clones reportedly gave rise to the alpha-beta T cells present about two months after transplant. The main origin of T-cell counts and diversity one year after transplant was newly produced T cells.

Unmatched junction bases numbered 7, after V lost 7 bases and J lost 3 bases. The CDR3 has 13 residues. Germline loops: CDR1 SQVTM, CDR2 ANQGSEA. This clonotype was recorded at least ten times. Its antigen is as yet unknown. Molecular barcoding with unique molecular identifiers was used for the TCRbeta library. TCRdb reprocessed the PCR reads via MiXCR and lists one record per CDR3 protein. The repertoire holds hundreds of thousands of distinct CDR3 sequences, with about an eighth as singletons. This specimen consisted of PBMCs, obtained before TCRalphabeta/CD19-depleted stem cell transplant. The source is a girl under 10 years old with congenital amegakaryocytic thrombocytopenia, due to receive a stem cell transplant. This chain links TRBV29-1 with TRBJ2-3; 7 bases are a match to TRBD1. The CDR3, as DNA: TGCAGCGGTGGACAGGATCCTACAGATACGCAGTATTTT. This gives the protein CSGGQDPTDTQYF.